This T cell receptor (beta chain) came from a study of response to subunit inactivated influenza vaccine. Overall study results and limits: There was a suggestion from the authors that each seasonal influenza vaccination recruits few new T cells.

To note about this clonotype: Its target is not known.

TCRdb recomputed calls from the RT-PCR reads with MiXCR, one row per CDR3 protein. The repertoire consists of fewer than 750,000 distinct CDR3 sequences, with about 14% occurring once and the leading ten covering 11%. The source material was PBMCs from blood, sampled approximately 12 days after vaccination. The TCR comes from a man in his fifties who received an inactivated influenza vaccine.

The CDR3 sequence: CASSLAPGLAGDEQFF. The CDR3 DNA reads as TGTGCCAGCAGCTTAGCCCCGGGACTAGCGGGAGATGAGCAGTTCTTC. The chain couples TRBV11-1 to TRBJ2-1; 14 nucleotides line up with TRBD2. The V and J ends lost 0 bases and 8 bases, in that order; junction bases with no gene match: 3. The CDR3 is 16 residues long. Germline lookup yields CDR1 SGHAT and CDR2 FQDESV (reference sequence).